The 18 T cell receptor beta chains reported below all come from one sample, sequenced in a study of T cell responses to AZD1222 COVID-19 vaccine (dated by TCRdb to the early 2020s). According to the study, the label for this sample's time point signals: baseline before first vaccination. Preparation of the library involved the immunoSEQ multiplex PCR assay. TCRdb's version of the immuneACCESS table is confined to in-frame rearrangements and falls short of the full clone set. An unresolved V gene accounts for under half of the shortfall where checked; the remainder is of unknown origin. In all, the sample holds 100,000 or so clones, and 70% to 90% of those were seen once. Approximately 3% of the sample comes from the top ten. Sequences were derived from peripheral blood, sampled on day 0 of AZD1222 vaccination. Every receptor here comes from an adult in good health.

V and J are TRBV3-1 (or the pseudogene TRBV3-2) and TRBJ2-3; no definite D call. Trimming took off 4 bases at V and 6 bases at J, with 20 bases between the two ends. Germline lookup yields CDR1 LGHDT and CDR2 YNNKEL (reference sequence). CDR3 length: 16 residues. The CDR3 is CASSLGGTIDQDTQYF. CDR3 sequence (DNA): TGTGCCAGCAGCCTAGGCGGAACCATCGACCAGGATACGCAGTATTTT.

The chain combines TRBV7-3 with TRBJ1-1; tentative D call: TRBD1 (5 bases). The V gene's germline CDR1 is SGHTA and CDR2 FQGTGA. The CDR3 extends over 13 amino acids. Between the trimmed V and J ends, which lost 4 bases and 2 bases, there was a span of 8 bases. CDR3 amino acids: CASSWDRNTEAFF. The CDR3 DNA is TGTGCCAGCAGCTGGGACCGAAACACTGAAGCTTTCTTT. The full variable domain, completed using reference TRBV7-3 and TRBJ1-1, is GAGVSQTPSNKVTEKGKYVELRCDPISGHTALYWYRQSLGQGPEFLIYFQGTGAADDSGLPNDRFFAVRPEGSVSTLKIQRTERGDSAVYLCASSWDRNTEAFFGQGTRLTVV.

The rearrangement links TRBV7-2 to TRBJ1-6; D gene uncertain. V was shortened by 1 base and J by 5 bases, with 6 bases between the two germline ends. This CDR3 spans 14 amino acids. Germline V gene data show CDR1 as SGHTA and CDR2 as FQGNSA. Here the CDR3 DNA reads TGTGCCAGCAGCTTAGACAGCCATAATTCACCCCTCCACTTT. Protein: CASSLDSHNSPLHF.

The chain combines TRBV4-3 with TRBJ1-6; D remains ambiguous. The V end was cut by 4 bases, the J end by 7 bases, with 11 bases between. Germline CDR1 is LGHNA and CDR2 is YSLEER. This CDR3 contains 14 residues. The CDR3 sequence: CASSLGRLNSPLHF. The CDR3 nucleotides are TGCGCCAGCAGCCTTGGCAGGCTAAATTCACCCCTCCACTTT.

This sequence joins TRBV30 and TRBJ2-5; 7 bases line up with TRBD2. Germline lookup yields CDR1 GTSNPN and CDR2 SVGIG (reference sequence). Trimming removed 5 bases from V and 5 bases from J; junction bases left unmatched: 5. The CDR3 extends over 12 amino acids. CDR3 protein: CAWGEGRETQYF. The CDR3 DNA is TGTGCCTGGGGGGAGGGGCGCGAGACCCAGTACTTC.

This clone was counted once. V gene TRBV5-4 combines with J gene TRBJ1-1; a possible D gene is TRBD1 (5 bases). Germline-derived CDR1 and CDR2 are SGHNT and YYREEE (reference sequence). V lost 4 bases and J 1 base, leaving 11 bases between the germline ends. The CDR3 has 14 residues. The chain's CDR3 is CASSTPTENTEAFF. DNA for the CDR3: TGTGCCAGCAGCACCCCGACAGAGAACACTGAAGCTTTCTTT. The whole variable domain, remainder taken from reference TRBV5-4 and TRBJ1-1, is ETGVTQSPTHLIKTRGQQVTLRCSSQSGHNTVSWYQQALGQGPQFIFQYYREEENGRGNFPPRFSGLQFPNYSSELNVNALELDDSALYLCASSTPTENTEAFFGQGTRLTVV.

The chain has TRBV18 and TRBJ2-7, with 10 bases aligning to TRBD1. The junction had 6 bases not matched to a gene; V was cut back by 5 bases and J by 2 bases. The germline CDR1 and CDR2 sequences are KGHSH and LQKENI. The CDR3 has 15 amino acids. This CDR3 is CASSGLGQGTYEQYF. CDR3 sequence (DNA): TGTGCCAGCTCAGGGTTGGGACAGGGGACCTACGAGCAGTACTTC.

CDR3 in DNA: TGTGCCAGCAGCTTAGCGGCAACAGGGTTTACTGAAGCTTTCTTT. Translated: CASSLAATGFTEAFF. The chain has TRBV7-8 and TRBJ1-1; perhaps TRBD1 as D (6 bases). Germline V gives CDR1 SGHVS, CDR2 FQNEAQ. Trimming removed 0 bases from V and 5 bases from J, with 13 bases in between. The CDR3 totals 15 residues.

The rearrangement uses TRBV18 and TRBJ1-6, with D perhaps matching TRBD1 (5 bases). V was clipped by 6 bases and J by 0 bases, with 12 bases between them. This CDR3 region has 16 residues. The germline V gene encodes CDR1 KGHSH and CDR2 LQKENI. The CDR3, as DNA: TGTGCCAGCTCGCGTGACAGCAGCTCCTATAATTCACCCCTCCACTTT. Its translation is CASSRDSSSYNSPLHF.

The CDR3 loop is CASSLAGTGGISAFF. In nucleotides, the CDR3 is TGTGCCAGCAGCTTGGCGGGGACAGGGGGGATCTCCGCTTTCTTT. The genes are TRBV5-6 and TRBJ1-1, with 11 bases aligning to TRBD1. Germline CDR1 and CDR2: SGHDT and YYEEEE. The CDR3 extends over 15 amino acids. Losses at the gene ends were 0 bases for V and 11 bases for J; bases not matched to a gene: 9.

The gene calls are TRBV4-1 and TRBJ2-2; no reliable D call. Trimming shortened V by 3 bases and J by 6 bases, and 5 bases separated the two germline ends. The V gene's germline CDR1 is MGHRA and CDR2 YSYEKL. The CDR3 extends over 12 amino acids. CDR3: CASSHRAGELFF. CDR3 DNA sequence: TGCGCCAGCAGCCACCGGGCCGGGGAGCTGTTTTTT.

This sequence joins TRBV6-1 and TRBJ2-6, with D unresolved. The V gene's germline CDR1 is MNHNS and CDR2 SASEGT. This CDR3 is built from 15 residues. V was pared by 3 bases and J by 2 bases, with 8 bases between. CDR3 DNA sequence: TGTGCCAGCAGTGACGTGTTTCCTGGGGCCAACGTCCTGACTTTC. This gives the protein CASSDVFPGANVLTF.

The CDR3, as DNA: TGTGCCAGCAGCCAAGGCGACAGGGGGCGCGGGACTAATGAAAAACTGTTTTTT. It codes for CASSQGDRGRGTNEKLFF. V gene TRBV4-2 combines with J gene TRBJ1-4; 10 positions agree with TRBD1. The CDR3 is 18 amino acids. With 1 base clipped from V and 2 bases from J, the junction kept 7 bases outside the gene matches. Germline loops: CDR1 LGHNA, CDR2 YNFKEQ.

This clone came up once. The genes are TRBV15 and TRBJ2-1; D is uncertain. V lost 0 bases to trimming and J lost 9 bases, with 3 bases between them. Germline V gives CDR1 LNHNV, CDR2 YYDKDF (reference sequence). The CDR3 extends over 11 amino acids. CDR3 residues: CATSRDGEQFF. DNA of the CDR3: TGTGCCACCAGCAGAGACGGTGAGCAGTTCTTC.

CDR3 DNA sequence: TGTGCCAGCAGGGGACAGGGCTTCATGAACACTGAAGCTTTCTTT. It codes for CASRGQGFMNTEAFF. The gene calls are TRBV6-5 and TRBJ1-1, with 9 bases fitting TRBD1. The CDR3 totals 15 residues. Germline lookup yields CDR1 MNHEY and CDR2 SVGAGI. J was trimmed by 0 bases and V by 6 bases; bases with no gene match: 5.

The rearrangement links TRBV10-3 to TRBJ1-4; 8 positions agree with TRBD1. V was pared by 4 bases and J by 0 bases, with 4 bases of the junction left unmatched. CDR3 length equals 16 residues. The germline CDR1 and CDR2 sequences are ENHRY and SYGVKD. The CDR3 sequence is CAISATGGTTNEKLFF. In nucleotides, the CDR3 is TGTGCCATCAGTGCTACAGGGGGAACAACTAATGAAAAACTGTTTTTT.

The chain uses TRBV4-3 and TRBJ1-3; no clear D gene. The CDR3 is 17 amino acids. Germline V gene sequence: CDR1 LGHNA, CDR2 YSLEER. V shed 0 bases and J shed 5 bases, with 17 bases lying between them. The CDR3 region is CASSQEKSEARRNTIYF. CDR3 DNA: TGCGCCAGCAGCCAAGAGAAGTCAGAGGCGAGGCGAAACACCATATATTTT.

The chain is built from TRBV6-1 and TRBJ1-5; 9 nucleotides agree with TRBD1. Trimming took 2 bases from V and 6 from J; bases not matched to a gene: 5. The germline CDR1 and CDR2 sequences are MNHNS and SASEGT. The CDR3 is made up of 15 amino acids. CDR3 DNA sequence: TGTGCCAGCAGTGAAACCACAGGGGGCGGTCAGCCCCAGCATTTT. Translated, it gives CASSETTGGGQPQHF.